A selection of T cell receptor beta chains follows, all from one sample in a study of blood T cell repertoires in COVID-19. Clones were read by immunoSEQ multiplex PCR, and TCRdb kept only the in-frame ones, dropping some. The sample includes approximately 480,000 clones, around 90% seen only once; the top ten take 0.7%. Sequencing was done on a sample of PBMCs or T cells enriched from blood (not recorded which). The receptors derive from a woman between 18 and 30 years old who had recovered from COVID-19. CDR3s include the opening cysteine and the closing phenylalanine or tryptophan. A D gene is named only where the DNA matches it firmly. Not every row has a clone size; where given, it reads once, few, many or a size class.

v_call,d_call,j_call,clone_size,cdr3_nt,cdr3_aa
TRBV5-6,.,TRBJ1-1,.,TGTGCCAGCAGCTCGCTAAGCGGGTACATACGCATGAACACTGAAGCTTTCTTT,CASSSLSGYIRMNTEAFF
TRBV5-8,.,TRBJ1-5,.,TGTGCCAGCAGCTTTGGCGGGAACAATCAGCCCCAGCATTTT,CASSFGGNNQPQHF
TRBV3-1/TRBV3-2,.,TRBJ2-1,.,TGTGCCAGCACCATGAGCCCCGAGGGCTACAATGAGCAGTTCTTC,CASTMSPEGYNEQFF
TRBV7-2,TRBD2,TRBJ2-7,few,TGTGCCAGCAGCCTTTCGGGGGGTTCCTCCTACGAGCAGTACTTC,CASSLSGGSSYEQYF
TRBV2,.,TRBJ2-2,.,TGTGCCAGCAGCCTTTATGGAAAGGGGGCGAACACCGGGGAGCTGTTTTTT,CASSLYGKGANTGELFF
TRBV5-6,TRBD1,TRBJ1-3,.,TGTGCCAGCAGCCCGAGGACAGGTCCCTCTGGAAACACCATATATTTT,CASSPRTGPSGNTIYF
TRBV6-1,.,TRBJ2-1,.,TGTGCCAGCAGTGAAAGGGGGTACAATGAGCAGTTCTTC,CASSERGYNEQFF
TRBV5-1,.,TRBJ2-7,.,TGCGCCAGCAGCTTTCAAATTCGCGGTGGAGAAACCTACGAGCAGTACTTC,CASSFQIRGGETYEQYF
TRBV23-1,.,TRBJ1-6,.,TGCGCCAGCAGTCAATGGTGGAGGGGTCATAATTCACCCCTCCACTTT,CASSQWWRGHNSPLHF
TRBV30,TRBD2,TRBJ2-3,.,TGTGCCTGGAGTGCCCTAGCGGGGGCGACGGATACGCAGTATTTT,CAWSALAGATDTQYF
TRBV10-3,TRBD2,TRBJ2-1,.,TGTGCCATCAGGTCCAGCATTAGCGGGGGGCCATACAATGAGCAGTTCTTC,CAIRSSISGGPYNEQFF
TRBV7-3,TRBD2,TRBJ2-3,.,TGTGCCAGCGAAAGGATAGCGGGGGGGACAGATACGCAGTATTTT,CASERIAGGTDTQYF
TRBV28,.,TRBJ2-3,.,TGTGCCACCTTAGACCCAGACCGACTAATTTCTAGCACAGATACGCAGTATTTT,CATLDPDRLISSTDTQYF
TRBV2,.,TRBJ2-3,.,TGTGCCAGCAGGGCTAGCGCCTCTTTGGATACGCAGTATTTT,CASRASASLDTQYF
TRBV12-3/TRBV12-4,.,TRBJ1-5,.,TGTGCCAGCAGTTTCATGAGGGATCCGCCCCAGCATTTT,CASSFMRDPPQHF
TRBV14,.,TRBJ2-3,.,TGTGCCAGCAGCCATCCAACTAGCCTTAGCACAGATACGCAGTATTTT,CASSHPTSLSTDTQYF
TRBV19,TRBD2,TRBJ2-3,.,TGTGCCAGTAGTGTTGGACTAGCGGGGGGGCCGTTTGACGGCACAGATACGCAGTATTTT,CASSVGLAGGPFDGTDTQYF
TRBV2,.,TRBJ1-3,.,TGTGCCAGCAGATTACAGGGAGACACCATATATTTT,CASRLQGDTIYF
TRBV5-1,TRBD1,TRBJ2-1,.,TGCGCCAGCAGCTTGGAGGACAGGGAGGAGAATGAGCAGTTCTTC,CASSLEDREENEQFF
TRBV10-3,.,TRBJ1-2,.,TGTGCCATCAGTGAAGGGGCGAAGGGAGGCTACACCTTC,CAISEGAKGGYTF
TRBV11-2,.,TRBJ2-5,.,TGTGCCAGCAGCTTAGCAGTCCAAGAGACCCAGTACTTC,CASSLAVQETQYF
TRBV4-1,TRBD1,TRBJ2-2,.,TGCGCCAGCAGCCCACAGGGGGCCAACACCGGGGAGCTGTTTTTT,CASSPQGANTGELFF
TRBV6-5,.,TRBJ1-2,.,TGTGCCAGCAGTTACCAGCCAGGACAGTTCTATGGCTACACCTTC,CASSYQPGQFYGYTF
TRBV3-1/TRBV3-2,TRBD1,TRBJ2-7,.,TGTGCCAGCAGCCCGGACAGGGGGTTTGGAATTGCCTACGAGCAGTACTTC,CASSPDRGFGIAYEQYF
TRBV5-6,.,TRBJ1-4,.,TGTGCCAGCAGCTGGGGGGACGGTGAAAAACTGTTTTTT,CASSWGDGEKLFF
TRBV3-1/TRBV3-2,TRBD2,TRBJ2-5,once,TGTGCCAGCAGCCCGAGCGGGGGACAAGAGACCCAGTACTTC,CASSPSGGQETQYF
TRBV7-2,TRBD1,TRBJ1-4,.,TGTGCCAGCACCGACAGGGGAAATGATGAAAAACTGTTTTTT,CASTDRGNDEKLFF
TRBV12-5,.,TRBJ2-7,.,TGTGCTAGTGTTTCCGCCGTGGGCCAGGGTCCGTCCTACGAGCAGTACTTC,CASVSAVGQGPSYEQYF
TRBV30,.,TRBJ1-4,.,TGTGCCTGGAGTGAACCGCAGGGGAATGAAAAACTGTTTTTT,CAWSEPQGNEKLFF